This TCR beta chain was documented in a study of response to subunit inactivated influenza vaccine (dated by TCRdb to the late 2010s). Some background on the complete study: To follow how T cells responded to a trivalent subunit inactivated influenza vaccine, the researchers relied on deep quantitative profiling of the T cell receptor repertoire.

CDR1 and CDR2, looked up from the germline V gene, are SGHRS and YFSETQ. The cysteine opens and the phenylalanine closes a CDR3 of 14 amino acids. Only CDR3 DNA is held: 42 bases, read in frame from base 1. The V end loses 4 bases and the J end loses 5 bases, and a stretch of 14 bases separates them. What the research found in general, with its limitations: According to the authors, only a limited number of new T cells may be recruited by each seasonal influenza vaccination.

The method behind the library was RT-PCR. The listed sequencing device is Illumina HiSeq 2500. The raw public data were reprocessed by TCRdb itself: fastp quality trimming at Q25, MiXCR clonotype calling, in-frame beta chains only. Records with the same CDR3 protein are collapsed into one entry carrying the most frequent genes and DNA. This sample lists 800,000 to 1,000,000 distinct CDR3 sequences; roughly 20% were detected once. The top ten clonotypes cover roughly 10% of the sample. About this clonotype: Its binding antigen is unknown. Base qualities are not recorded, but no much larger clone differs from it by a single base.

The starting material was PBMCs from blood, obtained 4 to 6 days after vaccination. Rearrangement joined TRBV5-1 to TRBJ2-3; the D region possibly corresponds to TRBD1 (5 bases align). The sequence was obtained from a man between 45 and 60 years old who received an inactivated influenza vaccine. Donor details come from another sample of the same person, matched by shared clones. The DNA reads as follows: TGCGCCAGCAGCCAGAACGACAGAATAGATACGCAGTATTTT. Its coded protein is CASSQNDRIDTQYF.